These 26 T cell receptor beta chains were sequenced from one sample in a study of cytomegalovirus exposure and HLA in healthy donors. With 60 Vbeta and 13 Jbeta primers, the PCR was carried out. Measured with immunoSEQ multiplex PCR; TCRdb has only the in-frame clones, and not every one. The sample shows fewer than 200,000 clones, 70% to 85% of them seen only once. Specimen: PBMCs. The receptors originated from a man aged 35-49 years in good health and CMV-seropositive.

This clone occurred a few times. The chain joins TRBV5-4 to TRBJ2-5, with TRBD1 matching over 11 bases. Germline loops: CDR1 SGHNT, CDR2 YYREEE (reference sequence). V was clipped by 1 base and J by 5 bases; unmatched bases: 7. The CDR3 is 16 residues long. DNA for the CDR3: TGTGCCAGCAGCTTGTGGGGACAGGGGGTTACGGAGACCCAGTACTTC. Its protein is CASSLWGQGVTETQYF.

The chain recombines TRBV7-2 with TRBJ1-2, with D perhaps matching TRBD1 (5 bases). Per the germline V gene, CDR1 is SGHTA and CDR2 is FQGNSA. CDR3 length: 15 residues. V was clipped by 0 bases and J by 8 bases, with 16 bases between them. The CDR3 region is CASSLADLGGAGYTF. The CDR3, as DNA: TGTGCCAGCAGCTTAGCGGATCTGGGAGGGGCGGGCTACACCTTC.

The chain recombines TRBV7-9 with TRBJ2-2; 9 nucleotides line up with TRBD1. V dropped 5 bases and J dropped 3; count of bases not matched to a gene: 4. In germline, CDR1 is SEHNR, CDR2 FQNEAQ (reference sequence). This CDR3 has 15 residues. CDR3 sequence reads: CASSRTGADTGELFF. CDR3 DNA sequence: TGTGCCAGCAGCCGGACAGGGGCAGACACCGGGGAGCTGTTTTTT.

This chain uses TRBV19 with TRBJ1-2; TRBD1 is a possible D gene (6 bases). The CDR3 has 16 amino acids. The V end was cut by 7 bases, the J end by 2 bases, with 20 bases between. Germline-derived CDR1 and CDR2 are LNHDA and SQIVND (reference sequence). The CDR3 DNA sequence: TGTGCCAGTACCCCCGGGAGGGGGTATATCAACTATGGCTACACCTTC. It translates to CASTPGRGYINYGYTF.

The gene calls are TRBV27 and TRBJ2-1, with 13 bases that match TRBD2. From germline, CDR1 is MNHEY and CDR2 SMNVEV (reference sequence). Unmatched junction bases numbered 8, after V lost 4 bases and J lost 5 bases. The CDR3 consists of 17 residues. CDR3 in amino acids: CASSSGLAGEQNNEQFF. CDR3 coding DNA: TGTGCCAGCAGTTCTGGACTAGCGGGAGAGCAAAACAATGAGCAGTTCTTC.

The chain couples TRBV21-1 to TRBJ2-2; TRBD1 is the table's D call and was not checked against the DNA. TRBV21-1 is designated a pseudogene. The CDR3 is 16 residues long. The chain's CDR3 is CASTDTKTLNTGELFF. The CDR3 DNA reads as TGTGCCAGCACCGATACAAAGACACTTAACACCGGGGAGCTGTTTTTT.

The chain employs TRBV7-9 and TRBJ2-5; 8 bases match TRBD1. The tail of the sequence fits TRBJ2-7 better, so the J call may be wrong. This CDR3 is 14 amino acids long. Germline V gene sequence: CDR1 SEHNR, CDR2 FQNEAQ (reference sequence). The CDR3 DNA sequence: TGTGCCAGCAGCTTAGAGCGACAGGGGAACGAGCAGTACTTC. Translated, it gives CASSLERQGNEQYF.

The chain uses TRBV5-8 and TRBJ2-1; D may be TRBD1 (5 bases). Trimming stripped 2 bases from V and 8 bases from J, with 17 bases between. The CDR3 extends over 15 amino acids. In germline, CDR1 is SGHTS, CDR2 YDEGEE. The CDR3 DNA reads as TGTGCCAGCAGCTTTGCCAGGGTCAATGGCGATGAGCAGTTCTTC. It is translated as CASSFARVNGDEQFF.

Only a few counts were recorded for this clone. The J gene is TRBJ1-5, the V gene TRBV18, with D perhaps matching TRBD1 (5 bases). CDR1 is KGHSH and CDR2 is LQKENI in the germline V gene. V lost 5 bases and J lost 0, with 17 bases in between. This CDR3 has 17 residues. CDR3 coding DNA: TGTGCCAGCTCATCGACAGAGTACTTCAATAGCAATCAGCCCCAGCATTTT. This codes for CASSSTEYFNSNQPQHF.

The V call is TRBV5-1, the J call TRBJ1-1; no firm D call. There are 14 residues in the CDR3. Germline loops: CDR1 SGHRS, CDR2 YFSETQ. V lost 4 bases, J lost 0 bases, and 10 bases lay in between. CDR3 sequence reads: CASSPGYVNTEAFF. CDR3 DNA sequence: TGCGCCAGCAGCCCGGGGTATGTGAACACTGAAGCTTTCTTT.

The CDR3 is CASSPGQGARGYTF. The DNA for the CDR3 is TGTGCCAGCAGCCCAGGACAGGGGGCGCGGGGCTACACCTTC. The rearrangement joins TRBV13 to TRBJ1-2; TRBD1 matches at 11 bases. CDR3 size: 14 residues. Germline loops: CDR1 PRHDT, CDR2 FYEKMQ (reference sequence). The junction had 7 bases not matched to a gene; V was cut back by 5 bases and J by 8 bases.

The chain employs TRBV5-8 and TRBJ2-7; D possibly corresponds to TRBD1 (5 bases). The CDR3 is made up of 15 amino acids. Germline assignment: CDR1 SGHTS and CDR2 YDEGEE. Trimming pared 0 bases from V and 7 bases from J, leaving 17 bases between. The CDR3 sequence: CASSLAGQPGVEQYF. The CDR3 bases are TGTGCCAGCAGCTTGGCCGGACAACCTGGGGTAGAGCAGTACTTC.

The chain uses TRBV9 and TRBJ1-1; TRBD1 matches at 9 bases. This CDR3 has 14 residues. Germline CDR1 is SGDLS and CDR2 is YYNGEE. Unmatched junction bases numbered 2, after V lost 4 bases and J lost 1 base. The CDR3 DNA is TGTGCCAGCAGCTCGACAGGGGGGAACACTGAAGCTTTCTTT. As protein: CASSSTGGNTEAFF.

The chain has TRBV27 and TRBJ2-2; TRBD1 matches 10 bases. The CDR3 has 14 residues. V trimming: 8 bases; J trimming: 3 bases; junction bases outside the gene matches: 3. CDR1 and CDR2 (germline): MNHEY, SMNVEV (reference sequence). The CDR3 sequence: CASRQGAYTGELFF. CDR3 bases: TGTGCCAGCCGACAGGGGGCGTACACCGGGGAGCTGTTTTTT.

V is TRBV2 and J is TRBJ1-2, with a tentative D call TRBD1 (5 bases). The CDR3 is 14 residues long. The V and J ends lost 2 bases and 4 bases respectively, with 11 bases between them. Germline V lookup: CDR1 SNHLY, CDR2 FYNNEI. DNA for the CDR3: TGTGCCAGCAGTGAAAAGATGGGGGGCTATGGCTACACCTTC. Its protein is CASSEKMGGYGYTF.

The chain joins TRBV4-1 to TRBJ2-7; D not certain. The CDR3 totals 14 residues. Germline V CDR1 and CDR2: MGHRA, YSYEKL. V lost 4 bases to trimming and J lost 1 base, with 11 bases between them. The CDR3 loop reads CASSRDSPSYEQYF. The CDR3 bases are TGCGCCAGCAGCCGTGACTCCCCTTCCTACGAGCAGTACTTC.

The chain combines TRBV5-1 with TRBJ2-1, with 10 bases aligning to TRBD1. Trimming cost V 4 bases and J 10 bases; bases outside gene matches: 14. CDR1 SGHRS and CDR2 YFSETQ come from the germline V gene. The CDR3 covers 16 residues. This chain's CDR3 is CASSPWTGGFTMEQFF. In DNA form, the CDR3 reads TGCGCCAGCAGCCCCTGGACAGGGGGATTTACAATGGAGCAGTTCTTC.

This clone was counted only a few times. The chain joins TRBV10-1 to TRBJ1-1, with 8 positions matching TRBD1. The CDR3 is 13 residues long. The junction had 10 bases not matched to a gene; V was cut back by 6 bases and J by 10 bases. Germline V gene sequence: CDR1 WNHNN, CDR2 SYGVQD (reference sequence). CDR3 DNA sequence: TGCGCCAGCAGCTCCGACAGGGGTGGACGAGCTTTCTTT. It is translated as CASSSDRGGRAFF.

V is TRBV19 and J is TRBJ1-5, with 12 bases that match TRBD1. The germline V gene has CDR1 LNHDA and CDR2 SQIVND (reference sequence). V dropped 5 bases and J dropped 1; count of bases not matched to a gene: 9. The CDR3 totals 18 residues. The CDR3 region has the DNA TGTGCCAGTAGTGCAGGGACAGGGGGCACGGGAAGCAATCAGCCCCAGCATTTT. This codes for CASSAGTGGTGSNQPQHF.

The CDR3, as DNA: TGTGCCAGCAGCTTAACCGGCGGGGGAAACACCATATATTTT. Amino acids: CASSLTGGGNTIYF. This chain connects TRBV7-3 to TRBJ1-3, with D hard to call. V lost 0 bases and J lost 4, with 7 bases in between. This CDR3 has 14 residues. Germline V gives CDR1 SGHTA, CDR2 FQGTGA.

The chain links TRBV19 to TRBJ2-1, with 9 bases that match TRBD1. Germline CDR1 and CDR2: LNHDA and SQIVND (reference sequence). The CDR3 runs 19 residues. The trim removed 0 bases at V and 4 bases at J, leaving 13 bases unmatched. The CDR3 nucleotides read TGTGCCAGTAGTATAGAGGGACAGGGAGGTAGTTACAAATACAATGAGCAGTTCTTC. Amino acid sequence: CASSIEGQGGSYKYNEQFF.

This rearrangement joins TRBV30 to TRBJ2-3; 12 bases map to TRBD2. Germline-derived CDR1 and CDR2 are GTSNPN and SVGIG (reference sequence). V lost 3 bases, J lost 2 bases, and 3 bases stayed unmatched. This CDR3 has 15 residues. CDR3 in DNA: TGTGCCTGGAGAAGGACTAGCGGGGACACAGATACGCAGTATTTT. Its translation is CAWRRTSGDTDTQYF.

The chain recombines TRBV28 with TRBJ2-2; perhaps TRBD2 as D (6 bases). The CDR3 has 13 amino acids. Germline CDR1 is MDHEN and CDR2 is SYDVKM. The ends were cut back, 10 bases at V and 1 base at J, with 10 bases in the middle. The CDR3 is CATHSGNTGELFF. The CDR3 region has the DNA TGTGCCACCCATAGCGGGAACACCGGGGAGCTGTTTTTT.

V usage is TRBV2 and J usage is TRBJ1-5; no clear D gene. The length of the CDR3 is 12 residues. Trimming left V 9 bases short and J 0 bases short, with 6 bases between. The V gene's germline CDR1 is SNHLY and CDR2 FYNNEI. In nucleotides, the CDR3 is TGTGCCAGTGACTATAGCAATCAGCCCCAGCATTTT. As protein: CASDYSNQPQHF.

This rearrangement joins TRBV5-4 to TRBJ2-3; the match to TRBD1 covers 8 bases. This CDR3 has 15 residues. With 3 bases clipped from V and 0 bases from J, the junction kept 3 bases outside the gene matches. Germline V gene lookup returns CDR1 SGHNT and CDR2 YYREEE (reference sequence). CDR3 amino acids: CASSSGTGSTDTQYF. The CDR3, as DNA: TGTGCCAGCAGCTCCGGGACAGGCAGCACAGATACGCAGTATTTT.

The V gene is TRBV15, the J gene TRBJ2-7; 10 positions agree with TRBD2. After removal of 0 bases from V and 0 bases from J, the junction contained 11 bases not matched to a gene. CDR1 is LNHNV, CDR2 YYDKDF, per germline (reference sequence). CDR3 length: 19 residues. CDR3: CATSREIGTGTSDSYEQYF. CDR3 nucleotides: TGTGCCACCAGCAGAGAAATTGGGACGGGGACTAGCGACTCCTACGAGCAGTACTTC.